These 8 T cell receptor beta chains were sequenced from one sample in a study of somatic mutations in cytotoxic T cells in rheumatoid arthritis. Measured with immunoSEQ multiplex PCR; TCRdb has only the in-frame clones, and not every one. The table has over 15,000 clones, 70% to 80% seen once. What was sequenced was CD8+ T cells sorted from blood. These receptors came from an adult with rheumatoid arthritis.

DNA for the CDR3: TGCAGCGTGCCCGGGACAGGGGCCTACGAGCAGTACTTC. This encodes CSVPGTGAYEQYF. The rearrangement joins TRBV29-1 to TRBJ2-7, with TRBD1 matching 10 bases. The germline CDR1 and CDR2 sequences are SQVTM and ANQGSEA. V lost 6 bases and J lost 2; bases outside the gene matches: 4. CDR3 length: 13 residues.

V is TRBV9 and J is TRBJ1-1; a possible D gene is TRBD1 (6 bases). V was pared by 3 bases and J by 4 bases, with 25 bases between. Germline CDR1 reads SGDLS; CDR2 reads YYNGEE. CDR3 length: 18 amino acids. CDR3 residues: CASSALGGPTGRGTEAFF. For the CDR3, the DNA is TGTGCCAGCAGCGCCCTCGGGGGGCCGACCGGGAGGGGCACTGAAGCTTTCTTT.

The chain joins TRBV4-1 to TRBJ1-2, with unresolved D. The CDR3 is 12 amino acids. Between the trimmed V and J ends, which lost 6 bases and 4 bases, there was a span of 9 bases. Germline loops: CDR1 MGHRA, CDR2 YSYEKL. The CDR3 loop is CASRGLSYGYTF. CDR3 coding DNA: TGCGCCAGCAGAGGACTGAGCTATGGCTACACCTTC.

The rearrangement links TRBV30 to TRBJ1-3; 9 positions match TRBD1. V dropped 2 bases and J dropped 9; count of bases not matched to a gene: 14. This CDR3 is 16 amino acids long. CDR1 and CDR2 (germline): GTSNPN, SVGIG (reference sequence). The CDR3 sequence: CAWSPPEQGAEGTIYF. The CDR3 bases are TGTGCCTGGAGTCCCCCCGAACAGGGGGCGGAGGGCACCATATATTTT.

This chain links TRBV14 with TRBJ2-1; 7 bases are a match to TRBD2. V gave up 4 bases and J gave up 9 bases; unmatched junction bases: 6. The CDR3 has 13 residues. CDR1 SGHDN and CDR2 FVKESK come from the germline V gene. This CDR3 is CASSLTGGSEQFF. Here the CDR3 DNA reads TGTGCCAGCAGCCTAACGGGGGGTTCTGAGCAGTTCTTC.

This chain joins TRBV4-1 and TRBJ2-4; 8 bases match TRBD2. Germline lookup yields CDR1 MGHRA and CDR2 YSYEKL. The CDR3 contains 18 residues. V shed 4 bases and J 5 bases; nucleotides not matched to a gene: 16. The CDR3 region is CASSPSGTRASGENIQYF. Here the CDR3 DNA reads TGCGCCAGCAGCCCCTCCGGGACTAGGGCATCAGGGGAAAACATTCAGTACTTC.

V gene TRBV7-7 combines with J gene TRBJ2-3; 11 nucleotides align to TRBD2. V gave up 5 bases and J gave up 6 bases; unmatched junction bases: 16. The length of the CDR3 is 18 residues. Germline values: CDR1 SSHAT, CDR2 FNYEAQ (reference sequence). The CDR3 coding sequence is TGTGCCAGCAGCCCTACTACTAGCGGGGGCACCCACCGGGATACGCAGTATTTT. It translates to CASSPTTSGGTHRDTQYF.

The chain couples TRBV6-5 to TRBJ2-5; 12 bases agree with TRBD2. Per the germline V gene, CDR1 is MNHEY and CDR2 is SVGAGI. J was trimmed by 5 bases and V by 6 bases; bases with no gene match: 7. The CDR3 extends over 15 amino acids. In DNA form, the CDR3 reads TGTGCCAGCAGCCGTACTAGCGGGGGGTGGGAGACCCAGTACTTC. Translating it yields CASSRTSGGWETQYF.